This TCR beta chain was recovered during a study of T-cell memory formation after mild COVID-19. The CDR3 totals 15 residues. Germline values: CDR1 SGHRS, CDR2 YFSETQ. This clonotype was seen repeatedly, ten times or more. A read error may account for a junction end that differs from germline. MiXCR, applied by TCRdb to the 5' RACE reads, yields one record per CDR3 protein. The profile shows around 400,000 distinct CDR3 sequences, 20% to 25% of them singletons. This TCR came from an adult woman who had mild COVID-19 (a few samples of this study predate the infection). Cell type and time point are not known. The sample taken for sequencing was PBMCs or a T cell subset sorted from them (not recorded which). The chain uses TRBV5-1 and TRBJ2-5, with 9 bases that match TRBD2. The CDR3 region is CASSISTSGEEIQYF. The CDR3 DNA follows: TGCGCCAGCAGCATATCGACTAGCGGTGAAGAGATCCAGTACTTC.